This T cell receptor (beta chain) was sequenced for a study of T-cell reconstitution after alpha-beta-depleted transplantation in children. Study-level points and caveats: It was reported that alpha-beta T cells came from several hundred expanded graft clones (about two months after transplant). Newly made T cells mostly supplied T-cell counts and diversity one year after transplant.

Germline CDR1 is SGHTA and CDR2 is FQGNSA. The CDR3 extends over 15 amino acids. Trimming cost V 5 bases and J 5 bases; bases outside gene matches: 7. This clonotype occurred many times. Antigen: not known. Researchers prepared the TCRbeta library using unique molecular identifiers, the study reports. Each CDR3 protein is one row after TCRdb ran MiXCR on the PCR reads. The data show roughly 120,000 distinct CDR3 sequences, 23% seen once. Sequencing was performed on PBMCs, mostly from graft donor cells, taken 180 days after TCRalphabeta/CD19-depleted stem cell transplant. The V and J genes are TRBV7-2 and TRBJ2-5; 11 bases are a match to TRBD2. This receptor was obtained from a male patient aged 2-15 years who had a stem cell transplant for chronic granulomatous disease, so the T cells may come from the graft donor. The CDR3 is CASSQLAGVQETQYF. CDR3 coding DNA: TGTGCCAGCAGCCAACTAGCGGGAGTACAGGAGACCCAGTACTTC.